This T cell receptor (beta chain) was observed in a study of human T cells and chemical hapten exposure. TCRdb fed the RACE reads into MiXCR, producing one record per CDR3 protein. The sample includes approximately 50,000 distinct CDR3 sequences, roughly 10% of them seen just once. The V segment lost 2 bases and the J segment 3 bases; nucleotides outside the gene matches: 4. This CDR3 is 14 amino acids long. In germline, CDR1 is LGHDT, CDR2 YNNKEL (reference sequence). Time point described: pre-sensitization, week 0. Documented treatment: therapeutic diphenylcyclopropenone sensitization with weekly scalp DPC.

The clonotype originates from a woman in her 40s with alopecia areata. Some clones in this sample may be carry-over from other donors' samples. The chain is built from TRBV3-1 and TRBJ2-7, with TRBD2 identical over 7 bases. The source was whole blood, collected in connection with sensitization to the hapten diphenylcyclopropenone (DPC). The DNA of the CDR3 is TGTGCCAGCAGCCAACAGGAGCGGGACTACGAGCAGTACTTC. This translates into CASSQQERDYEQYF.